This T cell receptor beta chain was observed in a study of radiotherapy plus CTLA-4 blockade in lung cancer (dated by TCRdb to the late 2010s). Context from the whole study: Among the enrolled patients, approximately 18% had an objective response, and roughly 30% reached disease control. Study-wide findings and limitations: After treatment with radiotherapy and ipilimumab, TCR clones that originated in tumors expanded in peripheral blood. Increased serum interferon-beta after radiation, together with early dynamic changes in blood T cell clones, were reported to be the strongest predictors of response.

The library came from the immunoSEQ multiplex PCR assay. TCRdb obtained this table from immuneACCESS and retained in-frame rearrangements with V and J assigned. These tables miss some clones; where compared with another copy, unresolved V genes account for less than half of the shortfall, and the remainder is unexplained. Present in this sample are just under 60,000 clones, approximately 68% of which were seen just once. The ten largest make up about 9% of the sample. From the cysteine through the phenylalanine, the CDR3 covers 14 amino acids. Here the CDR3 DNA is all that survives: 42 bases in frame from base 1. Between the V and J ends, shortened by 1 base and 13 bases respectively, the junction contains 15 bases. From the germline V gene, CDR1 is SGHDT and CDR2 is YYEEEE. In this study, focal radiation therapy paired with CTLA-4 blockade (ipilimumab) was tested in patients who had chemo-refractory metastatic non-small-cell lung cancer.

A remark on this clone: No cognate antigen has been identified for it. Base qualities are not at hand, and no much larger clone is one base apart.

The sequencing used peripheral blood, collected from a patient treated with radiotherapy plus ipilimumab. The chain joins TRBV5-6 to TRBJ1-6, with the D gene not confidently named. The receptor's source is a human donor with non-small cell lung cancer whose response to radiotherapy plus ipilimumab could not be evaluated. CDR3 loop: CASSLPQSPEPLHF. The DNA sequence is TGTGCCAGCAGCTTGCCCCAATCCCCGGAGCCCCTCCACTTT.